Reported below is one T cell receptor beta chain. For the second PCR, which ran for 7 to 11 cycles, a sample-barcoded 5' primer and a J-beta primer mix were used. Each CDR3 protein gets one entry after TCRdb re-called the 5' RACE reads with MiXCR. This repertoire shows more than 900,000 distinct CDR3 sequences, roughly a quarter found once; its top ten account for less than 0.75%. This specimen comes from a study of blood T cells in healthy people across ages. CDR3 length: 16 amino acids. The V gene's germline CDR1 is LGHDT and CDR2 YNNKEL (reference sequence). The sample also formed part of further work on T cells of mothers and their children. This second study says: Overlap measured in related mother-child pairs was slightly, non-significantly higher than in unrelated pairs.

Sample: blood. This receptor was taken from a girl aged 2 to 10 in good health. The chain carries TRBV3-1 and TRBJ2-5; possibly TRBD1 or TRBD2 for D (5 bases each). The assigned J gene may be wrong: the sequence end matches TRBJ2-1 better. The CDR3 nucleotides are TGTGCCAGCAGCCACGTGCTTGACCCGGGGCTAAATGAGCAGTTCTTC. As protein: CASSHVLDPGLNEQFF.